This is a list of T cell receptor beta chains from one sample in a study of blood T cell repertoires in COVID-19. Only in-frame clones appear in the TCRdb table, and some are missing; sequencing was by immunoSEQ multiplex PCR. The sample lists 250,000 to 350,000 clones, 89% occurring once. The specimen was peripheral blood. The source of these receptors is a woman aged 55-70 years with acute or convalescent COVID-19. The CDR3 runs from the conserved cysteine through the conserved F or W. D genes are given only for firm matches. Some rows have no size entry. The others give once, few or many, or a class for an expanded clone.

cdr3_aa cdr3_nt j_call clone_size d_call v_call
CASSPALGLGGYTEAFF TGTGCCAGCAGCCCAGCCTTGGGCCTCGGAGGGTACACTGAAGCTTTCTTT TRBJ1-1 - - TRBV7-2
CASSLQGFTEAFF TGTGCCAGCAGCTTACAGGGGTTCACTGAAGCTTTCTTT TRBJ1-1 few - TRBV7-9
CASIVGSGPATWQPQHF TGTGCCAGCATCGTGGGGAGTGGGCCCGCAACATGGCAGCCCCAGCATTTT TRBJ1-5 - - TRBV28
CASSVNGGNGETQYF TGTGCCAGCAGCGTAAACGGGGGGAACGGGGAGACCCAGTACTTC TRBJ2-5 - TRBD2 TRBV9
CASSSANTGELFF TGTGCCAGCAGTTCCGCGAACACCGGGGAGCTGTTTTTT TRBJ2-2 once - TRBV28
CASRSGKGSYEQYF TGTGCCAGCAGGTCAGGGAAGGGGTCCTACGAGCAGTACTTC TRBJ2-7 - - TRBV2
CASNKPGQKNTEAFF TGTGCCAGCAACAAGCCGGGACAGAAGAACACTGAAGCTTTCTTT TRBJ1-1 - TRBD1 TRBV7-6
CASSLPGLAYEQYF TGCGCCAGCAGCTTGCCCGGACTTGCCTACGAGCAGTACTTC TRBJ2-7 - - TRBV5-1
CASSPRQTSWETQYF TGTGCCAGCAGCCCCCGACAGACGTCCTGGGAGACCCAGTACTTC TRBJ2-5 - - TRBV5-4
CASSIDSTEKLFF TGTGCCAGTAGTATAGACAGTACTGAAAAACTGTTTTTT TRBJ1-4 - - TRBV19
CASSQDLSNEQFF TGCGCCAGCAGCCAAGATTTATCCAATGAGCAGTTCTTC TRBJ2-1 - - TRBV4-1